The present T cell receptor (beta chain) was sequenced within a study of identical twins. Study observations and caveats: Out-of-frame alpha sequences that twins shared showed excess low generation probability.

This clonotype was seen only a few times. Its specificity is unknown. V was pared by 3 bases and J by 0 bases, with 7 bases of the junction left unmatched. Germline V gene data show CDR1 as LGHDT and CDR2 as YNNKEL (reference sequence). This CDR3 is built from 17 residues. A universal primer site was added by template switching, and unique molecular identifiers were carried by the cDNA. TCRdb itself ran the 5' RACE reads through MiXCR, one entry per CDR3 protein. This sample carries 600,000 to 700,000 distinct CDR3 sequences, about 20% of them seen once, and the ten largest clones take around 4.4%. This same sample was also taken into another study, of T cells expressing NK-cell markers. From that study: The authors derived TCR beta repertoires from sorted CD3+CD56+NKG2C+, CD3+CD56+NKG2C- and CD3+CD56-NKG2C+ T cells.

Input material: PBMCs. This chain connects TRBV3-1 to TRBJ2-1; 8 positions agree with TRBD2. This clonotype was sampled from a woman under 30 in good health. The CDR3 nucleotides are TGTGCCAGCAGCCAGGGTCGGACTAGCTACTCCTACAATGAGCAGTTCTTC. Translated: CASSQGRTSYSYNEQFF.